The next 21 T cell receptor beta chains were all read from a single sample in a study of beta chain features in type 1 diabetes. cDNA synthesis used the whole RNA isolate, giving expressed TCRB sequences. Sequencing used immunoSEQ multiplex PCR; TCRdb keeps in-frame clones, though not all of them. The table has some 150,000 clones, about 7% seen once; the top ten hold 1.4%. The sample comprised central memory CD4+ T cells from blood. Receptors were obtained from a woman in her 30s in good health.

This clone was found a few times. The chain joins TRBV9 to TRBJ2-1; TRBD2 aligns across 14 bases. The CDR3 length is 17 residues. The germline gives CDR1 SGDLS, CDR2 YYNGEE. V gave up 4 bases and J gave up 7 bases; unmatched junction bases: 10. The DNA for the CDR3 is TGTGCCAGCAGCCTTCCGGGACTAGCGGGAGCCGTGAATGAGCAGTTCTTC. Amino acids: CASSLPGLAGAVNEQFF.

This chain uses TRBV9 with TRBJ2-3, with D perhaps matching TRBD2 (5 bases). CDR3 length equals 15 residues. V shed 2 bases and J shed 2 bases, with 12 bases lying between them. From germline, CDR1 is SGDLS and CDR2 YYNGEE. DNA for the CDR3: TGTGCCAGCAGCGTGACCCCAGCGGCCACAGATACGCAGTATTTT. Its protein is CASSVTPAATDTQYF.

Many counts were recorded for this clone. The rearrangement joins TRBV5-6 to TRBJ2-5; D may be TRBD1 (6 bases). Deletions cut 4 bases from V and 4 bases from J, with 14 bases between. Germline CDR1 and CDR2: SGHDT and YYEEEE. This CDR3 has 14 residues. The CDR3 loop reads CASSSGQWGETQYF. The CDR3, as DNA: TGTGCCAGCAGCAGCGGACAGTGGGGAGAGACCCAGTACTTC.

The chain joins TRBV5-4 to TRBJ1-2; D is uncertain. The CDR3 contains 14 residues. V was pared by 1 base and J by 3 bases, with 10 bases between. Germline V gene lookup returns CDR1 SGHNT and CDR2 YYREEE (reference sequence). The CDR3 DNA sequence: TGTGCCAGCAGCTTGTCGCACAGTGACTATGGCTACACCTTC. Amino acid sequence: CASSLSHSDYGYTF.

The V call is TRBV4-1, the J call TRBJ2-5; 8 positions agree with TRBD1. J gave up 2 bases and V 4 bases, and 3 bases lay outside the gene matches. Per germline, CDR1 MGHRA and CDR2 YSYEKL. The CDR3 sequence is 14 residues long. This CDR3 is CASSRTGTQETQYF. The CDR3 DNA follows: TGCGCCAGCAGCCGGACAGGGACGCAAGAGACCCAGTACTTC.

V usage is TRBV18 and J usage is TRBJ1-2; tentatively, D is TRBD1 (6 bases). V was pared by 1 base and J by 5 bases, with 17 bases between. The CDR3 totals 16 residues. Germline V gene lookup returns CDR1 KGHSH and CDR2 LQKENI. CDR3 loop: CASSPLLDSGDYGYTF. The CDR3 DNA reads TGTGCCAGCTCACCACTTTTGGACAGCGGTGATTATGGCTACACCTTC.

This clone was counted between two and nine times. The chain carries TRBV7-2 and TRBJ1-2; the match to TRBD1 covers 9 bases. With V trimmed by 6 bases and J by 2 bases, 4 bases remained unmatched. This CDR3 has 14 amino acids. CDR1 is SGHTA and CDR2 is FQGNSA in the germline V gene. In DNA, the CDR3 is TGTGCCAGCAGAGTCGGACAGGGGAACTATGGCTACACCTTC. Its translation: CASRVGQGNYGYTF.

The chain uses TRBV29-1 and TRBJ2-3; D may be TRBD1 (6 bases). With 7 bases removed from V and 5 bases from J, the gap between germline ends came to 10 bases. Germline CDR1 reads SQVTM; CDR2 reads ANQGSEA. The CDR3 is 11 amino acids. The CDR3 DNA sequence: TGCAGCGGGACAGTTGTAGATACGCAGTATTTT. As protein: CSGTVVDTQYF.

This clone was detected a few times. The V call is TRBV5-1, the J call TRBJ2-7; 8 bases are shared with TRBD1. The length of the CDR3 is 15 residues. The ends lost 1 base at V and 6 bases at J; junction bases unmatched: 9. Germline CDR1 reads SGHRS; CDR2 reads YFSETQ. The CDR3 protein is CASSLTGQDVGEQYF. CDR3 in DNA: TGCGCCAGCAGCTTGACGGGACAGGATGTAGGCGAGCAGTACTTC.

This chain connects TRBV7-2 to TRBJ2-5; 14 nucleotides line up with TRBD2. The V and J ends lost 9 bases and 2 bases, in that order; junction bases with no gene match: 2. Germline-derived CDR1 and CDR2 are SGHTA and FQGNSA. The CDR3 sequence is 14 residues long. CDR3 DNA: TGTGCCAGTGGACTAGCGGGGGGACAAGAGACCCAGTACTTC. Amino acid sequence: CASGLAGGQETQYF.

The chain couples TRBV2 to TRBJ1-4; D may be TRBD1 (6 bases). Germline CDR1 and CDR2: SNHLY and FYNNEI. Trimming cost V 6 bases and J 5 bases, with 13 bases left between them. The CDR3 sequence is 14 residues long. The CDR3 loop is CASRTGTRNEKLFF. The CDR3 bases are TGTGCCAGCAGGACCGGGACACGAAATGAAAAACTGTTTTTT.

This clone showed up just a few times. The chain recombines TRBV5-4 with TRBJ2-7; no reliable D call. This CDR3 is built from 14 residues. V lost 1 base to trimming and J lost 2 bases, with 10 bases between them. The germline CDR1 and CDR2 sequences are SGHNT and YYREEE (reference sequence). Here the CDR3 DNA reads TGTGCCAGCAGCTTGCCCTCTGCTACCTACGAGCAGTACTTC. Translated, it gives CASSLPSATYEQYF.

The sample holds a few counts of this clone. The chain carries TRBV7-3 and TRBJ2-5; 10 bases agree with TRBD2. V dropped 5 bases and J dropped 5; count of bases not matched to a gene: 8. The CDR3 length is 15 residues. The germline V gene has CDR1 SGHTA and CDR2 FQGTGA. The CDR3 DNA is TGTGCCAGCAGCCCAATGGGACTAGCGTTGGAGACCCAGTACTTC. Translated, it gives CASSPMGLALETQYF. Full variable domain (missing parts from reference TRBV7-3 and TRBJ2-5): GAGVSQTPSNKVTEKGKYVELRCDPISGHTALYWYRQSLGQGPEFLIYFQGTGAADDSGLPNDRFFAVRPEGSVSTLKIQRTERGDSAVYLCASSPMGLALETQYFGPGTRLLVL.

This clone was detected a few times. J is TRBJ2-5 and V is TRBV7-2; 7 bases are a match to TRBD1. The CDR3 covers 14 residues. Germline CDR1 is SGHTA and CDR2 is FQGNSA. The ends lost 4 bases at V and 6 bases at J; junction bases unmatched: 8. The CDR3 sequence: CASSSQGIAKTQYF. DNA for the CDR3: TGTGCCAGCAGCTCACAGGGGATAGCCAAGACCCAGTACTTC. The whole variable domain, remainder taken from reference TRBV7-2 and TRBJ2-5, is GAGVSQSPSNKVTEKGKDVELRCDPISGHTALYWYRQSLGQGLEFLIYFQGNSAPDKSGLPSDRFSAERTGGSVSTLTIQRTQQEDSAVYLCASSSQGIAKTQYFGPGTRLLVL.

The rearrangement joins TRBV13 to TRBJ2-5, with 8 bases fitting TRBD1. The J call may not be correct, given that the DNA end is closer to TRBJ2-7. The length of the CDR3 is 16 residues. The germline gives CDR1 PRHDT, CDR2 FYEKMQ (reference sequence). DNA for the CDR3: TGTGCCAGCAGCTCGAAAGGTACGACAGGGGCCCACGAGCAGTACTTC. Translated: CASSSKGTTGAHEQYF.

Ten or more counts support this clone. J is TRBJ2-5 and V is TRBV29-1, with TRBD2 identical over 9 bases. The germline gives CDR1 SQVTM, CDR2 ANQGSEA. The V segment lost 7 bases and the J segment 1 base; nucleotides outside the gene matches: 1. This CDR3 spans 12 amino acids. CDR3: CSGRGGQETQYF. CDR3 nucleotide sequence: TGCAGCGGGCGGGGGGGCCAAGAGACCCAGTACTTC.

This clone turned up a few times. The V and J genes are TRBV23-1 and TRBJ1-5, with 9 bases matching TRBD1. TRBV23-1 is identified as an open reading frame with a role that is uncertain. The CDR3 is made up of 16 amino acids. V gave up 6 bases and J gave up 3 bases; unmatched junction bases: 9. The CDR3 region is CASSPRQGVYNQPQHF. In nucleotides, the CDR3 is TGCGCCAGCAGCCCTCGACAGGGGGTTTACAATCAGCCCCAGCATTTT.

This rearrangement joins TRBV2 to TRBJ2-5; D might be TRBD1 (6 bases). Trimming removed 8 bases from V and 2 bases from J, with 12 bases in between. The CDR3 extends over 13 amino acids. From germline, CDR1 is SNHLY and CDR2 FYNNEI. In nucleotides, the CDR3 is TGTGCCAGCCCCGGAACAGGGCAAGAGACCCAGTACTTC. The encoded protein is CASPGTGQETQYF.

This clone has just a few counts. The chain links TRBV4-3 to TRBJ1-4; 8 nucleotides line up with TRBD1. V was clipped by 3 bases and J by 5 bases; unmatched bases: 2. This CDR3 has 14 residues. The V gene's germline CDR1 is LGHNA and CDR2 YSLEER. The CDR3 coding sequence is TGCGCCAGCAGCCAGAGGACAGGGAATGAAAAACTGTTTTTT. This translates into CASSQRTGNEKLFF.

The rearrangement joins TRBV5-1 to TRBJ2-2, with 10 bases identical to TRBD1. The CDR3 runs 14 residues. Germline V gene sequence: CDR1 SGHRS, CDR2 YFSETQ. The V and J ends lost 4 bases and 6 bases, in that order; junction bases with no gene match: 3. The CDR3, as DNA: TGCGCCAGCAGCGCCGGGACAGGGGCCGGGGAGCTGTTTTTT. Amino acids: CASSAGTGAGELFF.

This chain links TRBV28 with TRBJ2-7; tentatively, D is TRBD2 (6 bases). With 6 bases removed from V and 4 bases from J, the gap between germline ends came to 10 bases. CDR1 is MDHEN, CDR2 SYDVKM, per germline. This CDR3 contains 12 residues. CDR3 bases: TGTGCCAGCAGACTGGAGGGGTACGAGCAGTACTTC. The encoded protein is CASRLEGYEQYF. The variable domain in full, with the rest retrieved from reference TRBV28 and TRBJ2-7, is DVKVTQSSRYLVKRTGEKVFLECVQDMDHENMFWYRQDPGLGLRLIYFSYDVKMKEKGDIPEGYSVSREKKERFSLILESASTNQTSMYLCASRLEGYEQYFGPGTRLTVT.